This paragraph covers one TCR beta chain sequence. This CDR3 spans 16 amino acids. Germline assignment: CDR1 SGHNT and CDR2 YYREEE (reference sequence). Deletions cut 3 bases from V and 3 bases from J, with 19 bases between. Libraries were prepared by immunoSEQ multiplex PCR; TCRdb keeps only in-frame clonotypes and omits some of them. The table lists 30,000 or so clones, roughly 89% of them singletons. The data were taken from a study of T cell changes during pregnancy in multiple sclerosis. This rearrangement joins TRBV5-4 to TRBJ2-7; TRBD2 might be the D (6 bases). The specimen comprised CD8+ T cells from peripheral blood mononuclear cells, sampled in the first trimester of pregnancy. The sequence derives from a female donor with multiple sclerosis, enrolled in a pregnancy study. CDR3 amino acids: CASSWGATSDLYEQYF. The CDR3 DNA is TGTGCCAGCAGCTGGGGCGCGACTAGTGATCTCTACGAGCAGTACTTC.